These 24 T cell receptor beta chains were sequenced from one sample in a study of blood T cell repertoires in COVID-19. TCRdb's copy holds only in-frame clones and misses some; the assay was immunoSEQ multiplex PCR. Here the sample spans about 290,000 clones, 89% being singletons. Sequencing was done on a sample of PBMCs or T cells enriched from blood (not recorded which). The receptor set was obtained from a woman aged 40 to 50 who had recovered from COVID-19.

The chain combines TRBV5-5 with TRBJ1-1; D is ambiguous. Trimming left V 4 bases short and J 0 bases short, with 10 bases between. CDR1 and CDR2 (germline): SGHKS, YYEKEE (reference sequence). CDR3 length: 14 amino acids. Here the CDR3 reads CASSPTTMNTEAFF. CDR3 nucleotide sequence: TGTGCCAGCAGCCCGACGACTATGAACACTGAAGCTTTCTTT. The full variable domain, completed using reference TRBV5-5 and TRBJ1-1, is DAGVTQSPTHLIKTRGQQVTLRCSPISGHKSVSWYQQVLGQGPQFIFQYYEKEERGRGNFPDRFSARQFPNYSSELNVNALLLGDSALYLCASSPTTMNTEAFFGQGTRLTVV.

The chain employs TRBV6-5 and TRBJ1-2; 8 bases agree with TRBD1. Per germline, CDR1 MNHEY and CDR2 SVGAGI. The CDR3 sequence is 13 residues long. The junction had 5 bases not matched to a gene; V was cut back by 4 bases and J by 7 bases. In DNA, the CDR3 is TGTGCCAGCAGTTCTACAGGGGGTCTTGGCTACACCTTC. Residues: CASSSTGGLGYTF.

This clone showed up just once. CDR3 DNA sequence: TGCGCCAGCAGCCGGACTAGCGGGAATCTGGCCGGGGAGCTGTTTTTT. Translated, it gives CASSRTSGNLAGELFF. The chain combines TRBV5-1 with TRBJ1-3; 12 nucleotides agree with TRBD2. The J call may be mistaken, given a closer DNA end match to TRBJ2-2. Germline V gene sequence: CDR1 SGHRS, CDR2 YFSETQ. The CDR3 is made up of 16 amino acids.

The chain combines TRBV5-8 with TRBJ1-6, with 9 bases identical to TRBD1. CDR1 SGHTS and CDR2 YDEGEE come from the germline V gene. The CDR3 extends over 15 amino acids. V was clipped by 2 bases and J by 9 bases; unmatched bases: 6. The CDR3 here is CASSFAQGAFSPLHF. The CDR3 nucleotides read TGTGCCAGCAGCTTCGCACAGGGGGCTTTTTCACCCCTCCACTTT.

The genes are TRBV5-1 and TRBJ2-2; weak D call: TRBD2 (5 bases). The CDR3 length is 15 residues. Trimming shortened V by 0 bases and J by 4 bases, and 10 bases separated the two germline ends. Germline V gene data show CDR1 as SGHRS and CDR2 as YFSETQ. The DNA for the CDR3 is TGCGCCAGCAGCTTGGGCTCCCGGGGCACCGGGGAGCTGTTTTTT. This sequence encodes CASSLGSRGTGELFF.

The chain employs TRBV5-4 and TRBJ2-7; D is perhaps TRBD2 (5 bases). There are 14 residues in the CDR3. Germline V gives CDR1 SGHNT, CDR2 YYREEE (reference sequence). Trimming left V 4 bases short and J 2 bases short, with 13 bases between. The DNA for the CDR3 is TGTGCCAGCAGCGTAGAGCGGAAGGCCTACGAGCAGTACTTC. Amino acids: CASSVERKAYEQYF.

This chain connects TRBV3-1 (or the pseudogene TRBV3-2) to TRBJ2-3; 11 bases line up with TRBD2. J gave up 1 base and V 2 bases, and 2 bases lay outside the gene matches. CDR3 size: 16 residues. In germline, CDR1 is LGHDT, CDR2 YNNKEL (reference sequence). This CDR3 reads CASSQLAGGRTDTQYF. In nucleotides, the CDR3 is TGTGCCAGCAGCCAACTAGCGGGGGGACGCACAGATACGCAGTATTTT.

The V call is TRBV7-9, the J call TRBJ1-4; a weak D match, TRBD1 (5 bases). Germline V gene data show CDR1 as SEHNR and CDR2 as FQNEAQ (reference sequence). Trimming shortened V by 2 bases and J by 3 bases, and 13 bases separated the two germline ends. CDR3 size: 16 residues. CDR3 in DNA: TGTGCCAGCAGCTTATATCCGACAGCCCCTAATGAAAAACTGTTTTTT. It translates to CASSLYPTAPNEKLFF.

The chain links TRBV4-1 to TRBJ2-3; possible D gene TRBD2, 5 bases. Looked up from germline, CDR1 is MGHRA and CDR2 is YSYEKL. V was pared by 5 bases and J by 2 bases, with 8 bases between. CDR3 length: 13 amino acids. This CDR3 is CASSFRDTDTQYF. The CDR3, as DNA: TGCGCCAGCAGCTTTCGGGACACAGATACGCAGTATTTT.

V usage is TRBV6-6 and J usage is TRBJ1-1; tentative D call: TRBD1 (6 bases). The CDR3 runs to 20 residues. Per germline, CDR1 MNHNY and CDR2 SVGAGI (reference sequence). Trimming took off 5 bases at V and 6 bases at J, with 34 bases between the two ends. CDR3 in DNA: TGTGCCAGCAGTCCCGAGGTGAAGGGGCGCTTGCTTAGTCAGGGGTCTGAAGCTTTCTTT. Translation gives CASSPEVKGRLLSQGSEAFF.

The genes are TRBV9 and TRBJ1-4; a possible D gene is TRBD1 (6 bases). Per germline, CDR1 SGDLS and CDR2 YYNGEE. Deletions cut 4 bases from V and 8 bases from J, with 15 bases between. The CDR3 is made up of 14 amino acids. CDR3 in amino acids: CASSKSGVEEKLFF. DNA of the CDR3: TGTGCCAGCAGCAAATCAGGGGTGGAAGAAAAACTGTTTTTT.

V usage is TRBV2 and J usage is TRBJ2-3; 8 nucleotides agree with TRBD1. This CDR3 contains 17 residues. Germline loops: CDR1 SNHLY, CDR2 FYNNEI. Losses at the gene ends were 7 bases for V and 5 bases for J; bases not matched to a gene: 17. CDR3 in DNA: TGTGCCAGCACCTCCCTCATCGGCCAGGGGGCGATAGATACGCAGTATTTT. It translates to CASTSLIGQGAIDTQYF.

The gene calls are TRBV3-1 (or the pseudogene TRBV3-2) and TRBJ1-3, with D unresolved. The ends were cut back, 4 bases at V and 8 bases at J, with 12 bases in the middle. The V gene's germline CDR1 is LGHDT and CDR2 YNNKEL (reference sequence). This CDR3 is built from 13 residues. CDR3 protein: CASSPGIGYTIYF. In DNA form, the CDR3 reads TGTGCCAGCAGCCCGGGGATTGGGTACACCATATATTTT.

This chain links TRBV19 with TRBJ2-5; TRBD1 is a possible D gene (6 bases). The CDR3 consists of 16 residues. With 2 bases removed from V and 5 bases from J, the gap between germline ends came to 18 bases. Germline CDR1 reads LNHDA; CDR2 reads SQIVND (reference sequence). The CDR3 DNA follows: TGTGCCAGTAGTATAACCCCCCAGGGGAGTGTCGAGACCCAGTACTTC. Amino acids: CASSITPQGSVETQYF.

The V and J genes are TRBV6-1 and TRBJ1-2; no clear D gene. V was pared by 2 bases and J by 4 bases, with 17 bases between. The CDR3 contains 16 residues. Germline assignment: CDR1 MNHNS and CDR2 SASEGT. The CDR3 is CASSEQWQASSYGYTF. CDR3 coding DNA: TGTGCCAGCAGTGAACAATGGCAGGCATCATCCTATGGCTACACCTTC.

The chain uses TRBV14 and TRBJ1-2; D gene ambiguous. The CDR3 is 13 amino acids. The V gene lost 4 bases and the J gene lost 0 bases, with 6 bases spanning the gap. In germline, CDR1 is SGHDN, CDR2 FVKESK. CDR3 loop: CASSPSANYGYTF. The CDR3 DNA is TGTGCCAGCAGCCCTTCCGCTAACTATGGCTACACCTTC.

Only one count was recorded for this clone. V usage is TRBV18 and J usage is TRBJ1-2; 7 bases match TRBD1. Germline V gene data show CDR1 as KGHSH and CDR2 as LQKENI. V trimming: 3 bases; J trimming: 5 bases; junction bases outside the gene matches: 6. This CDR3 is 14 amino acids long. The CDR3 nucleotides read TGTGCCAGCTCACCGGAGACCAGGGGGTATGGCTACACCTTC. Protein: CASSPETRGYGYTF. The entire variable domain, with the rest obtained from reference TRBV18 and TRBJ1-2, is as follows: NAGVMQNPRHLVRRRGQEARLRCSPMKGHSHVYWYRQLPEEGLKFMVYLQKENIIDESGMPKERFSAEFPKEGPSILRIQQVVRGDSAAYFCASSPETRGYGYTFGSGTRLTVV.

The sample holds a few counts of this clone. The chain uses TRBV19 and TRBJ1-6, with TRBD1 as a possible D gene (6 bases). The CDR3 length is 16 residues. Trimming took 3 bases from V and 6 from J, leaving 15 bases between them. CDR1 and CDR2 from the germline V gene are LNHDA and SQIVND (reference sequence). As DNA, the CDR3 is TGTGCCAGTAGTATGGATAAGTGGACAGCTAATTCACCCCTCCACTTT. Translated: CASSMDKWTANSPLHF.

V is TRBV7-3 and J is TRBJ1-1, with D possibly matching TRBD1 (6 bases). The CDR3 covers 16 residues. The V end lost 5 bases, the J end lost 3 bases, and 19 bases lay between the germline ends. CDR1 SGHTA and CDR2 FQGTGA come from the germline V gene. The CDR3, as DNA: TGTGCCAGCAGCCCAGGGGTCTCGATAGGGGACACTGAAGCTTTCTTT. The encoded protein is CASSPGVSIGDTEAFF.

This clone came up a few times. J is TRBJ2-1 and V is TRBV11-2; the D is unclear. Germline CDR1 and CDR2: SGHAT and FQNNGV. The germline V and J ends were trimmed by 5 bases and 9 bases, with 11 bases remaining between them. This CDR3 contains 12 residues. CDR3 in DNA: TGTGCCAGCAGCCCAAACTATGTTGAGCAGTTCTTC. Amino acids: CASSPNYVEQFF.

The rearrangement uses TRBV9 and TRBJ1-1, with 7 bases that match TRBD1. Trimming removed 0 bases from V and 1 base from J; junction bases left unmatched: 6. Germline loops: CDR1 SGDLS, CDR2 YYNGEE. This CDR3 is built from 16 residues. CDR3 coding DNA: TGTGCCAGCAGCGTAGGCACAGGGGCGCAGAACACTGAAGCTTTCTTT. Amino acid sequence: CASSVGTGAQNTEAFF.

Note on this clone: Within the sample, other DNA sequences also encode this same CDR3. The chain joins TRBV2 to TRBJ2-5; 7 bases fit TRBD2. Losses at the gene ends were 3 bases for V and 4 bases for J; bases not matched to a gene: 2. Germline-derived CDR1 and CDR2 are SNHLY and FYNNEI. CDR3 length: 13 amino acids. In DNA, the CDR3 is TGTGCCAGCAGTGATGGGAGGGGAGAGACCCAGTACTTC. This sequence encodes CASSDGRGETQYF. The full variable domain, in which reference TRBV2 and TRBJ2-5 provide the parts outside the CDR3, is EPEVTQTPSHQVTQMGQEVILRCVPISNHLYFYWYRQILGQKVEFLVSFYNNEISEKSEIFDDQFSVERPDGSNFTLKIRSTKLEDSAMYFCASSDGRGETQYFGPGTRLLVL.

J is TRBJ2-7 and V is TRBV27; no firm D call. Trimming removed 0 bases at V and 4 bases at J, with 7 bases between. From germline, CDR1 is MNHEY and CDR2 SMNVEV (reference sequence). The CDR3 consists of 13 residues. CDR3 coding DNA: TGTGCCAGCAGTTTATCTCCCCGGTACGAGCAGTACTTC. It specifies CASSLSPRYEQYF.

In DNA form, the CDR3 reads TGTGCCAGCAGCTGGGGGCCAGGGGAGAATCAGCCCCAGCATTTT. This sequence encodes CASSWGPGENQPQHF. This chain uses TRBV5-6 with TRBJ1-5; TRBD1 is a possible D gene (6 bases). V was clipped by 3 bases and J by 4 bases, with 14 bases between them. CDR3 length: 15 residues. Germline CDR1 and CDR2: SGHDT and YYEEEE.